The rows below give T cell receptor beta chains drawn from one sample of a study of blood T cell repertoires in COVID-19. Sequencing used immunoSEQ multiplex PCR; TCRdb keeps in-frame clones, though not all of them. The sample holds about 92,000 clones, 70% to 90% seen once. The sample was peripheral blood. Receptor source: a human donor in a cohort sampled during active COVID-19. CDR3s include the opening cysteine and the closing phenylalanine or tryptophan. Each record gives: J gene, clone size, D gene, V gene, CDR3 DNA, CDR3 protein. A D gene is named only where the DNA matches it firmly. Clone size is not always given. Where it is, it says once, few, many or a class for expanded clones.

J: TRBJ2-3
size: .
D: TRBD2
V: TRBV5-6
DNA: TGTGCCAGCAGCTTGGCCCGGCTAGCGGGCACAGATACGCAGTATTTT
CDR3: CASSLARLAGTDTQYF

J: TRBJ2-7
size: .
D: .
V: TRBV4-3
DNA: TGCGCCAGCAGCCAAGATCTCCCCCAGGGGGGTGGGTACGAGCAGTACTTC
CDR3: CASSQDLPQGGGYEQYF

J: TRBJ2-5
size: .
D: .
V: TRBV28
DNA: TGTGCCAGCAGTTTATTGCGACCCGGGGGAGGCGAGACCCAGTACTTC
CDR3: CASSLLRPGGGETQYF

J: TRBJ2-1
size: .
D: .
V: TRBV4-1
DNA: TGCGCCAGCAGCCACCCAGGATTCTCGAACACTGAGCAGTTCTTC
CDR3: CASSHPGFSNTEQFF

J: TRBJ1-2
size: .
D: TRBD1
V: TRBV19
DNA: TGTGCCAGTACTGGGACAGGGGGAGCCTATGGCTACACCTTC
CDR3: CASTGTGGAYGYTF

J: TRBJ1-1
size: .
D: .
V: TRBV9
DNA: TGTGCCAGCAGCGTAGCAGCGGGCGCACACACTGAAGCTTTCTTT
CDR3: CASSVAAGAHTEAFF

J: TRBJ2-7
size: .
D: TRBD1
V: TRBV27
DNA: TGTGCCAGCAGTTTGTCACAGGGGACCTACGAGCAGTACTTC
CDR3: CASSLSQGTYEQYF

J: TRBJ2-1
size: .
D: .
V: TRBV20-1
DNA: TGCAGTGCTAGCTCTCTGGGGCCCCAGTTCTTC
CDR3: CSASSLGPQFF

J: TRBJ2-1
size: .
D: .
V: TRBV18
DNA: TGTGCCAGCTCACCACCGGTTAGCGGAAACAATGAGCAGTTCTTC
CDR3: CASSPPVSGNNEQFF

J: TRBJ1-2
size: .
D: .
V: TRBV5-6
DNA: TGTGCCAGCAGCTTAGGGGGAAGCACTAGGGGCTACACCTTC
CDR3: CASSLGGSTRGYTF

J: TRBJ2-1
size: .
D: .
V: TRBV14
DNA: TGTGCCAGCAGCCGCTTCACAGGTCTCTCCTACAATGAGCAGTTCTTC
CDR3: CASSRFTGLSYNEQFF

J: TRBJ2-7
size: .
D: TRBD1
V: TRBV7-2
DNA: TGTGCCAGCAGCCGGAGGACAGGGGGATACGAGCAGTACTTC
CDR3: CASSRRTGGYEQYF

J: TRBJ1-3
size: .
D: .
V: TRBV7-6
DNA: TGTGCCAGCAGCTTAAACGCCGGGAGCTCTGGAAACACCATATATTTT
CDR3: CASSLNAGSSGNTIYF

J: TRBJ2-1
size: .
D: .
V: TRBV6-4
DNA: TGTGCCAGCCCCCGGAGGTGGGATGAGCAGTTCTTC
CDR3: CASPRRWDEQFF

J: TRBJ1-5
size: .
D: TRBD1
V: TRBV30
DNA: TGTGCCTGGGAGACAGGGGAGGAGCCCCAGCATTTT
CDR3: CAWETGEEPQHF

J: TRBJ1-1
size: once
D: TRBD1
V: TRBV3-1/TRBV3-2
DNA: TGTGCCAGCAGCTCGACAGGGGGGAACACTGAAGCTTTCTTT
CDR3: CASSSTGGNTEAFF

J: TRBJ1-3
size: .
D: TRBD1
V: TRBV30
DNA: TGTGCCTGGACAGGGGGCCCTGGAAACACCATATATTTT
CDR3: CAWTGGPGNTIYF

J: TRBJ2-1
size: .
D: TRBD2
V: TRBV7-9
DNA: TGTGCCAGCAGCTTGCGTAGCGGGGGGCAAAGAAGCTCCTACAATGAGCAGTTCTTC
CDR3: CASSLRSGGQRSSYNEQFF

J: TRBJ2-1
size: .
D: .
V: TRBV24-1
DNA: TGTGCCACCAGTGACAACCTTTCAGGAAATGAGCAGTTCTTC
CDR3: CATSDNLSGNEQFF

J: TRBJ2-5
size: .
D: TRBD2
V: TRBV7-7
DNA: TGTGCCAGCAGCTTAGTTACTAGCGGGCAAGAGACCCAGTACTTC
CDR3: CASSLVTSGQETQYF

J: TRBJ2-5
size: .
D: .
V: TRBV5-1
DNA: TGCGCCAGCAGCCCGAATTCGAACAAACAAGAGACCCAGTACTTC
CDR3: CASSPNSNKQETQYF

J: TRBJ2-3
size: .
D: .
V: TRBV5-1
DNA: TGCGCCAGCAGCTTGGCCCAACAGGCCGGCACAGATACGCAGTATTTT
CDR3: CASSLAQQAGTDTQYF

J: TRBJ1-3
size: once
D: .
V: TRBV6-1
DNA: TGTGCCAGCAGTGACCGGTGGGATCAGGGCACCATATATTTT
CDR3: CASSDRWDQGTIYF

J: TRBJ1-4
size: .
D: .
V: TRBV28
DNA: TGTGCCAGCAGAGACCGGGGTAGATTATCACTGTTTTTT
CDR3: CASRDRGRLSLFF

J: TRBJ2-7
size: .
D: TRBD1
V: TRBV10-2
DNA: TGCGCCAGCAGCGATGACAGGGGAGAGCAGTACTTC
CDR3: CASSDDRGEQYF

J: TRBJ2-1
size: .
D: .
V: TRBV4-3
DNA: TGCGCCAGCAGCCAAGGGGCAGCGGGTAATGAGCAGTTCTTC
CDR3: CASSQGAAGNEQFF

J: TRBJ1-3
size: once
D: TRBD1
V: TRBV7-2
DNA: TGTGCCAGCAACCAGGGGGGCTCCGGAAACACCATATATTTT
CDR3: CASNQGGSGNTIYF

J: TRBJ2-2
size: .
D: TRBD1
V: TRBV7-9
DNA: TGTGCCAGCAGCTTTCAGGACAGGGACACCGGGGAGCTGTTTTTT
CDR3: CASSFQDRDTGELFF

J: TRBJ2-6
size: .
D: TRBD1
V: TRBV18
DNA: TGTGCCAGCTCACCAACAGCGGGACAGGGGGCGGTCGGGGCCAACGTCCTGACTTTC
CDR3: CASSPTAGQGAVGANVLTF

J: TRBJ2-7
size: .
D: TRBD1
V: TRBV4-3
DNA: TGCGCCAGCAGCCGGACGCCGGGACAGGGTCGCGACGAGCAGTACTTC
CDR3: CASSRTPGQGRDEQYF

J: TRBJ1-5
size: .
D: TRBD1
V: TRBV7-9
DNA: TGTGCCAGCAGCCTGACAGGGGATCAGCCCCAGCATTTT
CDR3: CASSLTGDQPQHF

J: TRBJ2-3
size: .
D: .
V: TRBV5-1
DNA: TGCGCCAGCAGCCTGAATTACATTTTCACAGATACGCAGTATTTT
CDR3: CASSLNYIFTDTQYF

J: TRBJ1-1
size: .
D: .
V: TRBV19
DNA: TGTGCCAGTAGTATAAGGGGGACGGCAGGGTGGCCTTTCTTT
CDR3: CASSIRGTAGWPFF

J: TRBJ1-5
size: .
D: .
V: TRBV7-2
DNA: TGTGCCAGCAGCTTAAGAGGCAATCAGCCCCAGCATTTT
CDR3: CASSLRGNQPQHF

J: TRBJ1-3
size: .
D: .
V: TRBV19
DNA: TGTGCCAGTAGTATTTGGCCAGGGACATCTGGAAACACCATATATTTT
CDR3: CASSIWPGTSGNTIYF

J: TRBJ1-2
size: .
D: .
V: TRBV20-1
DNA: TGCAGTGCTAGTAGGGGGGGTCGTTATGGCTACACCTTC
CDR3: CSASRGGRYGYTF

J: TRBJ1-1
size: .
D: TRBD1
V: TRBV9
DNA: TGTGCCAGCAGCGATGACAGGGGAAGGACTGAAGCTTTCTTT
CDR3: CASSDDRGRTEAFF

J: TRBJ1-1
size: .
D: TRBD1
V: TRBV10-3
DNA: TGTGCCATCAATTCAGGGGGCGGACGGGGGGACACTGAAGCTTTCTTT
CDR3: CAINSGGGRGDTEAFF

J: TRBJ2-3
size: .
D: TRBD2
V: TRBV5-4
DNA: TGTGCCAGCAGCTTGAAGCGGGAGAAAGGAACAGATACGCAGTATTTT
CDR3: CASSLKREKGTDTQYF

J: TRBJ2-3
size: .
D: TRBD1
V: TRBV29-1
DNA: TGCAGCGTACGACAGGGGGGAAACACAGATACGCAGTATTTT
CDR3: CSVRQGGNTDTQYF